This T cell receptor beta chain was documented in a study of blood T cell repertoires in COVID-19. Study context: The study drew acute and convalescent COVID-19 samples from the United States, Italy and Spain. Sources were T cells, B-cell-depleted T cells, or PBMCs; the material itself was cDNA or gDNA.

Only in-frame clones appear in the TCRdb table, and some are missing; sequencing was by immunoSEQ multiplex PCR. The sample lists around 38,000 clones, roughly nine tenths occurring once. Trimming cost V 5 bases and J 6 bases, with 10 bases left between them. The CDR3 totals 13 residues. This TCR derives from a human donor in a cohort sampled during active COVID-19. Material: peripheral blood. The chain recombines TRBV12-3 or TRBV12-4 with TRBJ2-2; tentatively, D is TRBD1 (6 bases). The CDR3 nucleotides read TGTGCCAGCAGTCGGGACATAGCCGGGGAGCTGTTTTTT. Its translation is CASSRDIAGELFF.